The clone carrying this T cell receptor (beta chain) turned up a few times. The sample belongs to a study of cytomegalovirus exposure and HLA in healthy donors. There are 16 residues in the CDR3. The J segment lost 4 bases and the V segment lost 2 bases, leaving 7 bases of the junction unmatched. Germline V gene data show CDR1 as SGHDN and CDR2 as FVKESK. PCR amplification relied on 60 Vbeta primers (plus 13 Jbeta primers). Sequencing used immunoSEQ multiplex PCR; TCRdb keeps in-frame clones, though not all of them. The sample consists of 200,000 or so clones, just under 80% of them appearing once. The rearrangement links TRBV14 to TRBJ2-3; 9 positions agree with TRBD2. This sequence originates from a woman in her 30s in good health and CMV-seropositive. Specimen: PBMCs. The CDR3 loop reads CASSQPGTSHADTQYF. The CDR3 coding sequence is TGTGCCAGCAGCCAACCAGGGACTAGCCACGCAGATACGCAGTATTTT.